These T cell receptor beta chains were read from a single sample in a study of blood T cell repertoires in COVID-19. Generated by immunoSEQ multiplex PCR, the TCRdb table keeps only in-frame clones and is missing some. The sample shows about 170,000 clones, around four fifths of them seen only once. Sample: PBMCs or T cells enriched from blood (not recorded which). These receptors originate from a woman aged 45-60 years who had recovered from COVID-19. CDR3s include the opening cysteine and the closing phenylalanine or tryptophan. A D gene is named only where the DNA matches it firmly. Some rows mark clone size as missing; the rest say once, few, many or name a class of expanded clone.

.,TRBV10-3,.,TRBJ2-3,CAISDPSQGEGNTQYF,TGTGCCATCAGTGACCCGTCACAGGGTGAGGGGAATACGCAGTATTTT
TRBD1,TRBV29-1,.,TRBJ1-2,CSVRDRAANYGYTF,TGCAGCGTGAGGGACAGAGCAGCTAACTATGGCTACACCTTC
.,TRBV20-1,.,TRBJ2-5,CSAMMRETQYF,TGCAGTGCTATGATGCGAGAGACCCAGTACTTC
.,TRBV30,.,TRBJ2-1,CAWTGESGNNEQFF,TGTGCCTGGACAGGGGAGTCAGGCAACAATGAGCAGTTCTTC
.,TRBV29-1,.,TRBJ2-4,CSVLQGAKNIQYF,TGCAGCGTCCTTCAGGGTGCCAAAAACATTCAGTACTTC
.,TRBV5-4,.,TRBJ2-3,CASRRAGVIDTQYF,TGTGCCAGCAGACGGGCGGGCGTAATCGATACGCAGTATTTT
.,TRBV2,.,TRBJ1-1,CASRPGAGGAMNTEAFF,TGTGCCAGCAGGCCCGGGGCCGGCGGGGCAATGAACACTGAAGCTTTCTTT
TRBD1,TRBV5-6,once,TRBJ1-1,CASSSIRGQGIAEAFF,TGTGCCAGCAGCTCGATACGGGGACAGGGGATAGCTGAAGCTTTCTTT
.,TRBV28,.,TRBJ1-5,CASNPETWASNQPQHF,TGTGCCAGCAACCCCGAAACGTGGGCTAGCAATCAGCCCCAGCATTTT
TRBD2,TRBV12-5,.,TRBJ2-6,CASGSLAGAPSGANVLTF,TGTGCTAGTGGTTCCTTAGCGGGGGCGCCCTCTGGGGCCAACGTCCTGACTTTC
.,TRBV19,.,TRBJ2-1,CASSIGGGIGQFF,TGTGCCAGTAGTATAGGAGGAGGTATCGGGCAGTTCTTC
TRBD1,TRBV12-3/TRBV12-4,once,TRBJ1-2,CASSLGQIYGYTF,TGTGCCAGCAGTTTGGGACAGATCTATGGCTACACCTTC
.,TRBV5-6,.,TRBJ1-5,CASSSLYRPEPQHF,TGTGCCAGCAGCTCCCTGTACAGGCCGGAGCCCCAGCATTTT
.,TRBV6-2/TRBV6-3,.,TRBJ1-6,CASSYYPGSYNSPLHF,TGTGCCAGCAGTTACTATCCGGGATCCTATAATTCACCCCTCCACTTT
.,TRBV21-1,.,TRBJ2-3,CASSTRGGATDTQYF,TGTGCCAGCAGCACCCGCGGGGGGGCGACAGATACGCAGTATTTT
.,TRBV27,.,TRBJ1-3,CASSSPSSGNTIYF,TGTGCCAGCAGTTCTCCGAGCTCTGGAAACACCATATATTTT
.,TRBV2,once,TRBJ1-1,CAGALVGTEAFF,TGTGCCGGGGCATTGGTGGGCACTGAAGCTTTCTTT
.,TRBV7-9,.,TRBJ1-2,CASSLGQNYGYTF,TGTGCCAGCAGCTTAGGACAGAACTATGGCTACACCTTC
.,TRBV2,.,TRBJ1-2,CASSEGGDYGYTF,TGTGCCAGCAGTGAAGGGGGCGACTATGGCTACACCTTC
TRBD2,TRBV5-1,many,TRBJ2-5,CASSPGGGVQETQYF,TGCGCCAGCAGCCCGGGCGGGGGGGTCCAAGAGACCCAGTACTTC
TRBD1,TRBV15,.,TRBJ1-5,CATSRDSNTGVGSQPQHF,TGTGCCACCAGCAGAGACTCCAATACAGGGGTAGGAAGTCAGCCCCAGCATTTT
TRBD1,TRBV12-5,.,TRBJ2-3,CASVGTVSTDTQYF,TGTGCTAGTGTTGGGACAGTTAGCACAGATACGCAGTATTTT
.,TRBV12-3/TRBV12-4,.,TRBJ1-5,CASRSGDQPQHF,TGTGCCAGCAGGTCAGGGGATCAGCCCCAGCATTTT
.,TRBV18,.,TRBJ1-5,CASSRDQGLSQPQHF,TGTGCCAGCTCACGAGATCAGGGGTTGAGTCAGCCCCAGCATTTT
TRBD2,TRBV9,few,TRBJ2-3,CASSTDSGGADTQYF,TGTGCCAGCAGCACAGATAGCGGGGGGGCAGATACGCAGTATTTT
.,TRBV5-4,.,TRBJ1-4,CASSLGAGTTNEKLFF,TGTGCCAGCAGCTTGGGTGCGGGAACAACTAATGAAAAACTGTTTTTT
.,TRBV7-3,.,TRBJ1-1,CASQGASMNTEAFF,TGTGCCAGCCAAGGGGCCTCCATGAACACTGAAGCTTTCTTT
TRBD1,TRBV27,.,TRBJ1-2,CASRFQGAGYGYTF,TGTGCCAGCAGATTTCAGGGGGCTGGGTATGGCTACACCTTC
.,TRBV19,few,TRBJ1-1,CASRGGAGWAFF,TGTGCCAGTAGAGGGGGGGCAGGATGGGCTTTCTTT
.,TRBV7-2,.,TRBJ2-5,CASSLLAVRETQYF,TGTGCCAGCAGCTTATTGGCCGTACGCGAGACCCAGTACTTC
TRBD2,TRBV9,.,TRBJ2-1,CASSGLAGGRDEQFF,TGTGCCAGCAGCGGATTGGCGGGAGGGAGGGATGAGCAGTTCTTC
.,TRBV19,.,TRBJ1-2,CASSAIGAANYGYTF,TGTGCCAGTAGTGCAATTGGGGCGGCCAACTATGGCTACACCTTC
.,TRBV18,.,TRBJ1-2,CASSPSQTGALGYTF,TGTGCCAGCTCACCATCCCAGACAGGCGCCTTAGGCTACACCTTC